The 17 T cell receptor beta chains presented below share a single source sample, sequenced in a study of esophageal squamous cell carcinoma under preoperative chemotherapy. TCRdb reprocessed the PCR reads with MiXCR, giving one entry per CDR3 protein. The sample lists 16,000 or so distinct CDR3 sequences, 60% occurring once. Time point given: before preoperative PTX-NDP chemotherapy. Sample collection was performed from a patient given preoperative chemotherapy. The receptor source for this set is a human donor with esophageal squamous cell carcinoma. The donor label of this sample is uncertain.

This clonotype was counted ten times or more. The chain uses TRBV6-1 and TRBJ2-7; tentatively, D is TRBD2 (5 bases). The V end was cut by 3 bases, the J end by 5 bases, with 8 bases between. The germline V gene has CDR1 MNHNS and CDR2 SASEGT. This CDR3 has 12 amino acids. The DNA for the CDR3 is TGTGCCAGCAGTGAGTACGGGAACGAGCAGTACTTC. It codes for CASSEYGNEQYF.

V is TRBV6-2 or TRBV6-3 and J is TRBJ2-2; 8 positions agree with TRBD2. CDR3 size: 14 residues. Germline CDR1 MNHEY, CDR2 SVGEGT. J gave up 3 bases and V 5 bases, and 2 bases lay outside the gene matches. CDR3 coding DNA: TGTGCCAGCAGTCGGCGGGAGGACACCGGGGAGCTGTTTTTT. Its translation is CASSRREDTGELFF.

Here the CDR3 DNA reads TGTGCCAGCAGTTGGACAGACTCTGGGCATGGCTACACCTTC. Protein: CASSWTDSGHGYTF. The rearrangement joins TRBV6-5 to TRBJ1-2; possibly TRBD1 for D (6 bases). Per germline, CDR1 MNHEY and CDR2 SVGAGI. V was shortened by 4 bases and J by 6 bases, with 15 bases between the two germline ends. The CDR3 is made up of 14 amino acids.

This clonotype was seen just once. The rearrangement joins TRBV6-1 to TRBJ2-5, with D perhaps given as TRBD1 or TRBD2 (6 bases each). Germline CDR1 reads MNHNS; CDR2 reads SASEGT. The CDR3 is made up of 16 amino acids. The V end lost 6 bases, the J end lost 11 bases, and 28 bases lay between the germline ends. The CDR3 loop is CASRGNEGGEEDTQYF. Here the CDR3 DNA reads TGTGCCAGCAGGGGCAACGAGGGGGGTGAGGAAGATACGCAGTACTTC.

The CDR3 reads CASRTGQGDTDKLFF. Here the CDR3 DNA reads TGTGCCAGCAGAACCGGACAGGGGGACACAGATAAGCTGTTTTTT. The V and J genes are TRBV6-1 and TRBJ2-2; 10 nucleotides line up with TRBD1. V lost 6 bases and J lost 12; bases outside the gene matches: 13. CDR3 size: 15 residues. From germline, CDR1 is MNHNS and CDR2 SASEGT.

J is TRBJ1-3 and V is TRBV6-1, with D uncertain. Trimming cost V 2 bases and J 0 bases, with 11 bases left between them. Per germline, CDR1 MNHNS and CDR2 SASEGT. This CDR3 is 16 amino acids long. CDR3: CASSEKSGSSGNTIYF. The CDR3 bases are TGTGCCAGCAGTGAAAAATCGGGGAGCTCTGGAAACACCATATATTTT.

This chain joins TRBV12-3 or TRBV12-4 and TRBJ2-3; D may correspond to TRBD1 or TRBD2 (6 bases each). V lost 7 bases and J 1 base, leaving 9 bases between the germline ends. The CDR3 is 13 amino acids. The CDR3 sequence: CASMRGGTDTQYF. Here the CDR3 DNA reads TGTGCCAGCATGAGGGGGGGCACAGATACGCAGTATTTT.

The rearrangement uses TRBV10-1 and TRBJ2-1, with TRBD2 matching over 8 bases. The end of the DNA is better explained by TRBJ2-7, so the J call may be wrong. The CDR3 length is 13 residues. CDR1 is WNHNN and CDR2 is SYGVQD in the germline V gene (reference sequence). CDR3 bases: TGCGCCAGCAGTGAGTTAGCGGGGAATGAGCAGTACTTC. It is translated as CASSELAGNEQYF.

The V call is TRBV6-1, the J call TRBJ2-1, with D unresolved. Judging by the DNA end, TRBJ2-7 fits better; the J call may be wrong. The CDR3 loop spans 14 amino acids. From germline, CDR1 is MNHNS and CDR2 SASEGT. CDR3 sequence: CASTRMSANNVQYF. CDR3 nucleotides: TGTGCCAGCACGCGGATGAGCGCCAACAACGTGCAGTACTTC.

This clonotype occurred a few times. CDR3 loop: CASSLASSGSSYSYEQFF. In DNA, the CDR3 is TGTGCCAGCAGCTTAGCTTCTAGCGGGAGTTCCTACTCCTACGAGCAGTTCTTC. This sequence joins TRBV7-2 and TRBJ2-1, with 10 nucleotides matching TRBD2. The CDR3 spans 18 residues. The J segment lost 10 bases and the V segment lost 0 bases, leaving 15 bases of the junction unmatched. Germline CDR1 and CDR2: SGHTA and FQGNSA.

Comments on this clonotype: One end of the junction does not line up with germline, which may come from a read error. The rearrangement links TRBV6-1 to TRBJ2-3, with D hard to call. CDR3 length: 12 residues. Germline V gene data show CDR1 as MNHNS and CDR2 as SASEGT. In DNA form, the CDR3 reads TGTGCCAGCATTGGAGATGAAGAGCCGCAGTATTTC. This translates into CASIGDEEPQYF.

The CDR3 reads CASRPDPDRPEAFF. Written as DNA, the CDR3 is TGTGCCAGCAGGCCCGACCCGGACAGACCTGAAGCTTTCTTT. V usage is TRBV6-1 and J usage is TRBJ1-1, with D perhaps TRBD1 (6 bases). There are 14 residues in the CDR3. V lost 6 bases, J lost 6 bases, and 17 bases lay in between. CDR1 and CDR2 (germline): MNHNS, SASEGT.

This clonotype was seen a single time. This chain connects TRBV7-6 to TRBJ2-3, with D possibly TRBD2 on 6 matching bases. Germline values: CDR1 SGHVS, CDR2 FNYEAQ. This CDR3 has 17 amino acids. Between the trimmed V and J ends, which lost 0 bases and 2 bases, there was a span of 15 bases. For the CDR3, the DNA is TGTGCCAGCAGCTTAGCAGTATCGGGAGTACCCACAGATACGCAGTATTTT. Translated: CASSLAVSGVPTDTQYF.

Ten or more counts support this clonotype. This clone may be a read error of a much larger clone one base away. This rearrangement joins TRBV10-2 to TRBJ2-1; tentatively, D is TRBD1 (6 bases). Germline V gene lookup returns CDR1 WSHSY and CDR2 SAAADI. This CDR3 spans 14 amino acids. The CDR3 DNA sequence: TGCGCCAGGGGGGCAGCCAACGCTTACAATGAGCAGTTATTC. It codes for CARGAANAYNEQLF.

CDR3 in amino acids: CASRGGAGATDTQYF. For the CDR3, the DNA is TGTGCCAGCAGGGGTGGAGCGGGAGCCACAGATACGCAGTATTTT. J is TRBJ2-3 and V is TRBV6-2 or TRBV6-3; 8 bases map to TRBD2. Germline V gene lookup returns CDR1 MNHEY and CDR2 SVGEGT. The CDR3 spans 15 residues. Trimming removed 6 bases from V and 2 bases from J; junction bases left unmatched: 7.

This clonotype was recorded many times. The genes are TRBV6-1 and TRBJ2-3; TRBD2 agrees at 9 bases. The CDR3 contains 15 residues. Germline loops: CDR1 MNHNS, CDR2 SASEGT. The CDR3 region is CKSLSGTSIGDTQYF. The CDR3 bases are TGTAAAAGCTTGTCCGGGACTAGCATCGGGGATACGCAGTATTTT.

CDR3 residues: CAGGLGGGARETQYF. The CDR3 DNA reads TGTGCCGGCGGTCTTGGGGGCGGGGCCCGAGAGACCCAGTACTTC. V gene TRBV6-4 combines with J gene TRBJ2-5; tentatively, D is TRBD1 or TRBD2 (6 bases each). There are 15 residues in the CDR3. The germline V gene has CDR1 MRHNA and CDR2 SNTAGT. V lost 11 bases, J lost 4 bases, and 23 bases lay in between.